Below, 21 T cell receptor beta chains from the same sample are listed, as sequenced in a study of Ad26.COV2.S vaccination and SARS-CoV-2 variants (dated by TCRdb to the early 2020s). The treatment or condition tag for this specimen amounts to: around 19 received Ad26.COV2.S at low or high dose, single or two shots; 5 received placebo; per-sample allocation not given. For vaccine and placebo recipients, repertoires were sequenced using samples collected on day 63 after the first injection. Receptor libraries were prepared by the immunoSEQ multiplex PCR assay. TCRdb obtained this table from immuneACCESS and retained in-frame rearrangements with V and J assigned. These tables miss some clones; where compared with another copy, unresolved V genes account for less than half of the shortfall, and the remainder is unexplained. This sample lists more than 300,000 clones; approximately 90% were detected once. About 5% of the sample is held by the ten biggest clonotypes.

This specimen was peripheral blood, taken in a trial of Ad26.COV2.S vaccine versus placebo. These receptor sequences come from a person aged 18-65 years who received the Ad26.COV2.S COVID-19 vaccine or a placebo.

The rearrangement uses TRBV2 and TRBJ1-1; D gene unclear. The CDR3 has 15 residues. Trimming removed 2 bases from V and 4 bases from J, with 14 bases in between. CDR1 and CDR2 from the germline V gene are SNHLY and FYNNEI. CDR3 DNA sequence: TGTGCCAGCAGTGAAAGATCCCCAGTTTCCACTGAAGCTTTCTTT. Its translation is CASSERSPVSTEAFF. The full variable domain, its missing parts supplied by reference TRBV2 and TRBJ1-1, is EPEVTQTPSHQVTQMGQEVILRCVPISNHLYFYWYRQILGQKVEFLVSFYNNEISEKSEIFDDQFSVERPDGSNFTLKIRSTKLEDSAMYFCASSERSPVSTEAFFGQGTRLTVV.

The chain joins TRBV7-9 to TRBJ2-2, with 8 bases lining up with TRBD2. V dropped 1 base and J dropped 3; count of bases not matched to a gene: 7. This CDR3 contains 17 residues. The germline CDR1 and CDR2 sequences are SEHNR and FQNEAQ (reference sequence). CDR3: CASSLVGQREYTGELFF. In DNA, the CDR3 is TGTGCCAGCAGCTTAGTAGGACAGCGGGAGTACACCGGGGAGCTGTTTTTT.

The chain carries TRBV29-1 and TRBJ1-1, with TRBD1 as a possible D gene (5 bases). Trimming removed 1 base at V and 6 bases at J, with 6 bases between. The CDR3 totals 11 residues. CDR1 and CDR2 (germline): SQVTM, ANQGSEA. The chain's CDR3 is CSVEVGAEAFF. The CDR3 DNA follows: TGCAGCGTTGAAGTGGGGGCTGAAGCTTTCTTT.

This chain connects TRBV6-1 to TRBJ1-2; 8 bases are shared with TRBD1. The V segment lost 2 bases and the J segment 6 bases; nucleotides outside the gene matches: 2. The CDR3 contains 13 residues. Germline CDR1 and CDR2: MNHNS and SASEGT. CDR3 nucleotides: TGTGCCAGCAGTGAACAGGGGGCAAATGGCTACACCTTC. It yields the protein CASSEQGANGYTF.

About this clone itself: The junction departs from the called germline gene at one end, perhaps through a read error. V gene TRBV28 combines with J gene TRBJ2-7; 7 bases agree with TRBD2. The CDR3 has 17 residues. Germline V CDR1 and CDR2: MDHEN, SYDVKM. The CDR3 DNA reads TGTGCCAGCTGTTTCGGGCTGGGGGGGAGGGACTCCTACGAGCAGTACTTC. Translated, it gives CASCFGLGGRDSYEQYF.

The V gene is TRBV28, the J gene TRBJ2-2; a possible D gene is TRBD2 (5 bases). Germline lookup yields CDR1 MDHEN and CDR2 SYDVKM. Trimming removed 5 bases from V and 11 bases from J, with 24 bases in between. This CDR3 spans 16 amino acids. CDR3 in amino acids: CASSVDTEVGRAELFF. In DNA, the CDR3 is TGTGCCAGCAGTGTTGACACCGAGGTCGGGCGGGCTGAGCTGTTTTTT.

This clone was recorded once. This chain connects TRBV6-2 or TRBV6-3 to TRBJ2-6; D unresolved. Trimming pared 0 bases from V and 4 bases from J, leaving 16 bases between. CDR1 and CDR2 from the germline V gene are MNHEY and SVGEGT. This CDR3 spans 18 amino acids. This CDR3 is CASSYSLSDPAGANVLTF. CDR3 DNA sequence: TGTGCCAGCAGTTACTCGCTCTCCGACCCCGCGGGGGCCAACGTCCTGACTTTC.

The V gene is TRBV5-1, the J gene TRBJ2-7; 9 nucleotides align to TRBD1. J was trimmed by 1 base and V by 1 base; bases with no gene match: 12. Germline V CDR1 and CDR2: SGHRS, YFSETQ. This CDR3 region has 18 residues. This CDR3 is CASSLSIRPGQGSYEQYF. CDR3 nucleotide sequence: TGCGCCAGCAGCTTGTCAATCCGACCGGGACAGGGATCCTACGAGCAGTACTTC.

J is TRBJ2-5 and V is TRBV28, with no clear D. The CDR3 length is 12 residues. V was shortened by 0 bases and J by 5 bases, with 4 bases between the two germline ends. Germline assignment: CDR1 MDHEN and CDR2 SYDVKM. DNA of the CDR3: TGTGCCAGCAGTTTATGGCAGGAGACCCAGTACTTC. Its translation: CASSLWQETQYF. The whole variable domain, remainder taken from reference TRBV28 and TRBJ2-5, is DVKVTQSSRYLVKRTGEKVFLECVQDMDHENMFWYRQDPGLGLRLIYFSYDVKMKEKGDIPEGYSVSREKKERFSLILESASTNQTSMYLCASSLWQETQYFGPGTRLLVL.

This chain uses TRBV30 with TRBJ1-1; D gene ambiguous. The V and J ends lost 0 bases and 3 bases respectively, with 2 bases between them. The CDR3 runs to 11 residues. Germline lookup yields CDR1 GTSNPN and CDR2 SVGIG (reference sequence). DNA for the CDR3: TGTGCCTGGAGTGTTGACACTGAAGCTTTCTTT. This translates into CAWSVDTEAFF.

The V gene is TRBV7-8, the J gene TRBJ2-7; D is undetermined. Germline lookup yields CDR1 SGHVS and CDR2 FQNEAQ. V was pared by 3 bases and J by 3 bases, with 12 bases between. The CDR3 contains 14 residues. CDR3 sequence (DNA): TGTGCCAGCAGCTTTCCGGGCCGAAGCTACGAGCAGTACTTC. This encodes CASSFPGRSYEQYF.

This clone was observed a single time. V and J are TRBV12-3 or TRBV12-4 and TRBJ2-3; D is perhaps TRBD1 (5 bases). The CDR3 totals 13 residues. V was shortened by 3 bases and J by 4 bases, with 8 bases between the two germline ends. CDR3 coding DNA: TGTGCCAGCAGTTTGCAGGGCCCAGATACGCAGTATTTT. This codes for CASSLQGPDTQYF.

As DNA, the CDR3 is TGTGCCAGCAGCTTAGGCTGGACAGGGACCTACGAGCAGTACTTC. It translates to CASSLGWTGTYEQYF. The chain recombines TRBV7-2 with TRBJ2-7, with 8 bases fitting TRBD1. Germline values: CDR1 SGHTA, CDR2 FQGNSA. Unmatched junction bases numbered 4, after V lost 1 base and J lost 2 bases. This CDR3 spans 15 amino acids. Full variable domain (missing parts from reference TRBV7-2 and TRBJ2-7): GAGVSQSPSNKVTEKGKDVELRCDPISGHTALYWYRQSLGQGLEFLIYFQGNSAPDKSGLPSDRFSAERTGGSVSTLTIQRTQQEDSAVYLCASSLGWTGTYEQYFGPGTRLTVT.

This chain links TRBV6-5 with TRBJ1-1; 10 positions match TRBD1. The V gene end was trimmed by 8 bases and the J gene end by 4 bases; junction bases not matched to a gene: 10. Germline V gives CDR1 MNHEY, CDR2 SVGAGI. The CDR3 has 15 amino acids. The CDR3 sequence is CASPGRGQGVTEAFF. DNA for the CDR3: TGTGCCAGCCCTGGCCGCGGACAGGGGGTCACTGAAGCTTTCTTT.

This clone was found once. V is TRBV4-1 and J is TRBJ2-7; possibly TRBD2 for D (5 bases). The germline V and J ends were trimmed by 1 base and 0 bases, with 10 bases remaining between them. The CDR3 is made up of 15 amino acids. From germline, CDR1 is MGHRA and CDR2 YSYEKL. CDR3 sequence reads: CASSQVRAGSYEQYF. The CDR3 region has the DNA TGCGCCAGCAGCCAAGTAAGGGCGGGCTCCTACGAGCAGTACTTC.

This clone came up a few times. This chain uses TRBV5-4 with TRBJ2-6, with unresolved D. The V and J ends lost 4 bases and 0 bases respectively, with 14 bases between them. The CDR3 contains 17 residues. Germline CDR1 reads SGHNT; CDR2 reads YYREEE (reference sequence). CDR3 DNA: TGTGCCAGCAGCCCTAGGGCCACCCTCTCTGGGGCCAACGTCCTGACTTTC. Translation: CASSPRATLSGANVLTF.

This CDR3 reads CAWNSGNTDTQYF. The CDR3 nucleotides read TGTGCCTGGAATAGCGGGAACACAGATACGCAGTATTTT. The V gene is TRBV30, the J gene TRBJ2-3; 8 bases are shared with TRBD2. This CDR3 is 13 amino acids long. Trimming removed 4 bases from V and 2 bases from J; junction bases left unmatched: 2. Germline CDR1 GTSNPN, CDR2 SVGIG (reference sequence).

The genes are TRBV6-5 and TRBJ2-2, with D tentatively TRBD1 (6 bases). The length of the CDR3 is 15 residues. The germline V and J ends were trimmed by 5 bases and 5 bases, with 15 bases remaining between them. Per the germline V gene, CDR1 is MNHEY and CDR2 is SVGAGI. The CDR3 nucleotides are TGTGCCAGCAGTCCAGAGGGGGTAGGAACCGGGGAGCTGTTTTTT. It is translated as CASSPEGVGTGELFF.

The CDR3 loop reads CASSLISGSYEQYF. The CDR3, as DNA: TGTGCCAGCAGTTTAATTAGCGGGAGCTACGAGCAGTACTTC. The V call is TRBV28, the J call TRBJ2-7, with 9 bases fitting TRBD2. V lost 2 bases to trimming and J lost 3 bases; unmatched junction nucleotides: 2. Germline CDR1 and CDR2: MDHEN and SYDVKM. The CDR3 loop spans 14 amino acids.

The rearrangement uses TRBV6-6 and TRBJ2-5, with TRBD1 identical over 9 bases. The CDR3 has 15 residues. Trimming cost V 6 bases and J 5 bases; bases outside gene matches: 10. The germline V gene has CDR1 MNHNY and CDR2 SVGAGI (reference sequence). The chain's CDR3 is CASRDRGGIWETQYF. The CDR3 nucleotides are TGTGCCAGCAGGGACAGGGGTGGTATATGGGAGACCCAGTACTTC.

The V call is TRBV5-6, the J call TRBJ2-7, with D unresolved. There are 11 residues in the CDR3. V lost 0 bases and J 7 bases, leaving 5 bases between the germline ends. CDR1 and CDR2 (germline): SGHDT, YYEEEE. CDR3 protein: CASSLGQEQYF. The CDR3 DNA is TGTGCCAGCAGCTTGGGGCAAGAGCAGTACTTC.